This record concerns one T cell receptor beta chain sequence. Its antigen is not identified. The junction differs from germline at one of its ends, possibly a read error. The sample belongs to a study of T-cell reconstitution after alpha-beta-depleted transplantation in children. Study-level findings and limits: Recipient T cells and thymic progenitors that survived gave rise to the high TCRbeta diversity observed at day 60 in some patients. Several hundred graft clones that had expanded were reportedly the source of alpha-beta T cells about two months after transplant. Newly produced T cells mostly accounted for T-cell counts and diversity one year post-transplant.

The TCRbeta library was prepared with unique molecular identifiers. Each CDR3 protein gets one entry after TCRdb re-called the PCR reads with MiXCR. The repertoire includes roughly 790,000 distinct CDR3 sequences, approximately 15% of them detected once, and 5% sits in the top ten. The TCR originated in a male patient younger than 18 who had a stem cell transplant for acute lymphoblastic leukemia, so the T cells may come from the graft donor. Sequenced here: PBMCs, mostly from graft donor cells, sampled 360 days after TCRalphabeta/CD19-depleted stem cell transplant.

In DNA form, the CDR3 reads TGCGCCAGCACGCGGACAGCTGACTACAATGGGCAGTTCTTC. Protein product: CASTRTADYNGQFF. The chain recombines TRBV5-1 with TRBJ2-1; D perhaps matches TRBD1 (6 bases). The CDR3 is 14 residues long. Germline V gene sequence: CDR1 SGHRS, CDR2 YFSETQ.